This T cell receptor (beta chain) was recovered during a study of T cell repertoires in cytomegalovirus infection. TCRdb redid the calling of the reads with MiXCR, one entry per CDR3 protein. Of 570,000 or so distinct CDR3 sequences listed, around 40% were seen once; the top ten hold over 45%. With regard to this clonotype: Its antigen is not known.

CDR1 is ENHRY, CDR2 SYGVKD, per germline. Trimming at V came to 0 bases and at J to 5 bases, leaving 6 bases not matched to a gene. The CDR3 runs to 15 residues. V is TRBV10-3 and J is TRBJ2-5; TRBD2 agrees at 7 bases. The sequence was obtained from a human donor in good health (CMV status not recorded). Some clones in this sample may be carry-over from other donors' samples. The sample in question was cultured PBMCs, obtained from culture after CMV antigen stimulation. The CDR3 bases are TGTGCCATCAGTGAGTCGCAGCGGCGGGGGGAGACCCAGTACTTC. Protein sequence: CAISESQRRGETQYF.